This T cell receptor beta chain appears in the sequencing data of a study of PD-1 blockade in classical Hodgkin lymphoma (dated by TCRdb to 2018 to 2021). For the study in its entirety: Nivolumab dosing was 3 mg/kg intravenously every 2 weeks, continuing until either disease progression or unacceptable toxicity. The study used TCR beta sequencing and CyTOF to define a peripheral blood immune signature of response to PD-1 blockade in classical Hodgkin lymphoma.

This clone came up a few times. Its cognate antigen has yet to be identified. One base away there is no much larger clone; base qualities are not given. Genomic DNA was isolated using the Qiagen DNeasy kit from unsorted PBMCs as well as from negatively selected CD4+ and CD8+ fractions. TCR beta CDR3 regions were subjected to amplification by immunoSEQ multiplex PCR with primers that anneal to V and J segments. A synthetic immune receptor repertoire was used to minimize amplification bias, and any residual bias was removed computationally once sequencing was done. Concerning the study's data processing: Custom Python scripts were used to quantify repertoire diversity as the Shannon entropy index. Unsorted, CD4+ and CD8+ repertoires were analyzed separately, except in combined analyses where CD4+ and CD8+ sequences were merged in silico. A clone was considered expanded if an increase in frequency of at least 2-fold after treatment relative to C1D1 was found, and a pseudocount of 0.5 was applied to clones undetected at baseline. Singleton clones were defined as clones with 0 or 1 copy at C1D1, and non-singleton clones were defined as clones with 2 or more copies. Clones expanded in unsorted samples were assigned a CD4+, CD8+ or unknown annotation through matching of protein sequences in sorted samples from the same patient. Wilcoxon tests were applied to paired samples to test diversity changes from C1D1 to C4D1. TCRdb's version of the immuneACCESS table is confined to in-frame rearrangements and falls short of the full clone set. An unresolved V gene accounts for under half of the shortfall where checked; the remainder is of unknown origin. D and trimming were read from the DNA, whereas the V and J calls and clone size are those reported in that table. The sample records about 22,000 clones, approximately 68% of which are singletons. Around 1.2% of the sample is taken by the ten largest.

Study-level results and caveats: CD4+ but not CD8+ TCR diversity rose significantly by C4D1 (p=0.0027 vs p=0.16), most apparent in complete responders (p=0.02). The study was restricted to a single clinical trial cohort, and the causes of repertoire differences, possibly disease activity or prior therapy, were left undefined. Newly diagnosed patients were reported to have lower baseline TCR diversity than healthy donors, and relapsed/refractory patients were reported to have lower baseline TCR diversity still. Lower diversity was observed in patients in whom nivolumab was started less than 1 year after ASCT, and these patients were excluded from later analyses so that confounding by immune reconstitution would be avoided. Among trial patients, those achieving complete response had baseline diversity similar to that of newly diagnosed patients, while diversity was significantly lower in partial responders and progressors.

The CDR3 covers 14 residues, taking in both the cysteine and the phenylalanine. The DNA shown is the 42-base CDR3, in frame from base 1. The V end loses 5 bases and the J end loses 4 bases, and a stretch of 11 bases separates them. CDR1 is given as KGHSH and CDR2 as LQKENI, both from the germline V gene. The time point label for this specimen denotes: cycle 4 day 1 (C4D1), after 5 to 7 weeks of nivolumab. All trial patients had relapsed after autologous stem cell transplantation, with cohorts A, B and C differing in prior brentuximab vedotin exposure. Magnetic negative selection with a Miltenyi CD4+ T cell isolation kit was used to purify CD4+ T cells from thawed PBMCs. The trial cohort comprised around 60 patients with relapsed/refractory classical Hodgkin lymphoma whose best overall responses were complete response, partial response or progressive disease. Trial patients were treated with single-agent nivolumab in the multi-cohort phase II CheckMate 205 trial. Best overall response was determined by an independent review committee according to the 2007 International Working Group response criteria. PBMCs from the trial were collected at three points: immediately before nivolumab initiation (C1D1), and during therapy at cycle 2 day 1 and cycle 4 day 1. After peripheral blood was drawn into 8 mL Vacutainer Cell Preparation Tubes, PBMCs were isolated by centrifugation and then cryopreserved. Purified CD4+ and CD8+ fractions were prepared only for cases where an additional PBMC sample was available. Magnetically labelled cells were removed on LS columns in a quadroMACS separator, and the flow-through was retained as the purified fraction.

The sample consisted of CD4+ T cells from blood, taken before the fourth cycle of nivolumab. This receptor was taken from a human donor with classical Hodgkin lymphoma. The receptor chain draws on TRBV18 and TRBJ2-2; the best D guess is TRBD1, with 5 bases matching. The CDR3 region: CASSRGQSTGELFF. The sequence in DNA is TGTGCCAGCTCAAGGGGCCAAAGCACCGGGGAGCTGTTTTTT.